This TCR beta chain emerged from a study of glioma-infiltrating T cells. Concerning this clonotype: One junction end disagrees with the germline gene, perhaps due to a read error.

TCR alpha and beta CDR3 regions were amplified from RNA using iRepertoire nested multiplex PCR. TCRdb ran MiXCR on the multiplex PCR reads and lists one entry per CDR3 protein. The top ten clones hold 4% to 6.5% of a sample with 150,000 to 200,000 distinct CDR3 sequences, around 40% of them seen once. The CDR3 extends over 14 amino acids. Per germline, CDR1 SEHNR and CDR2 FQNEAQ (reference sequence). The sample comprised glioma tissue, nonneoplastic brain tissue, or PBMCs (not recorded which). This chain links TRBV7-9 with TRBJ1-5, with a weak D call TRBD1 (5 bases). This sequence was found in a human donor with low-grade glioma or glioblastoma, undergoing nonglioma brain surgery, or in good health (not recorded which). The CDR3 DNA follows: TGTGCCAGCGGCCGGGGCGGGGTCAATGAGCCCCAGCATTTT. This translates into CASGRGGVNEPQHF.